The T cell receptor (beta chain) under discussion was sequenced for a study of shared clonotypes between healthy human individuals. Study-level background: A donor's plate count was three for CD4 naive and three for CD4 memory; CD8 naive had two and CD8 memory one.

Positive CCR7 selection of CD45RO-negative cells yielded the naive CD8 cells, and terminally differentiated effector memory CD45RA+ cells were excluded. Germline assignment: CDR1 SGHTA and CDR2 FQGNSA. V was trimmed by 5 bases and J by 0 bases, leaving 12 bases between them. The CDR3 length is 15 residues. Using immunoSEQ multiplex PCR, the repertoire was profiled, and TCRdb retains in-frame clones only, with some absent. Among nearly 600,000 clones listed, around 95% were seen once. Sequencing was performed on naive CD8+ T cells sorted from blood. The genes are TRBV7-2 and TRBJ2-3; D remains unclear. The TCR comes from a woman younger than 45 in good health. The CDR3 DNA reads TGTGCCAGCAGCCCGGGTATTACTAGCACAGATACGCAGTATTTT. Amino acid sequence: CASSPGITSTDTQYF.